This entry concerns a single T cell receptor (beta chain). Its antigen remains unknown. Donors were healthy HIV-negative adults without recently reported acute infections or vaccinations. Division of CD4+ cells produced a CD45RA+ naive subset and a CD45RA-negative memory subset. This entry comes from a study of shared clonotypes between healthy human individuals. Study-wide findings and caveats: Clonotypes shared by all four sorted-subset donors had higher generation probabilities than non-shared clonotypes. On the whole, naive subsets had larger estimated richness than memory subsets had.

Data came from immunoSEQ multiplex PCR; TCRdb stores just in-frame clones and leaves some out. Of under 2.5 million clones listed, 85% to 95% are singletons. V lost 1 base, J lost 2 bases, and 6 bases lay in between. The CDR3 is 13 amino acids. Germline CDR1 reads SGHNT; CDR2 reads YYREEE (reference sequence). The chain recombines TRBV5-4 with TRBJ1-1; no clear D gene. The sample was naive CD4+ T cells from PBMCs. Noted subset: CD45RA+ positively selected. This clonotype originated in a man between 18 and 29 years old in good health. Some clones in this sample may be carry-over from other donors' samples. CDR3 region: CASSLPTNTEAFF. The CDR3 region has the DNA TGTGCCAGCAGCTTGCCCACCAACACTGAAGCTTTCTTT.